The entry below gives a single TCR beta chain sequence along with its context. Its binding antigen is unknown. Base qualities were left out, and no much larger clone turns up one base away. V ends up 5 bases short and J 4 bases short, with an unmatched junction base count of 13. From cysteine to phenylalanine, the CDR3 is 17 amino acids long. The only DNA kept is the CDR3, 51 bases in frame from the first base. Looking up the germline V gene yields CDR1 SGHTA and CDR2 FQGNSA. This sample was taken from a study of blood T cell repertoires in COVID-19 (dated by TCRdb to between 2020 and 2021). As for the study more broadly: Collaborator samples came from the United States, Italy and Spain and covered acute and convalescent phases of COVID-19. The prospective study material was composed of cDNA or gDNA derived from T cells, B-cell-depleted T cells, or PBMCs. Subjects who had been exposed to COVID-19, were actively infected with it, or had recovered from it provided the deeply sampled blood TCRbeta repertoires that made up the dataset. The repertoires were released in a freely available public database meant as a resource for research on the immune response to SARS-CoV-2. Samples were obtained from the ongoing ImmuneRACE study (first 160 participants) and from some 1,200 subjects provided by 6 global collaborators. Sample metadata almost always included a de-identified subject ID, COVID-19 status, age in years and sex. Where available, HLA class I and class II types were taken from metadata supplied by the sample provider and were not determined by assay-based typing.

The immunoSEQ Assay, a bias-controlled multiplex PCR, was used to amplify TCRbeta CDR3 regions from genomic DNA. For the original study's pipeline: Nucleated cell counts per sample were estimated from amplification of reference gene primers within the assay. To quantify the absolute abundance of each unique TCRbeta CDR3 rearrangement, sequence reads were collapsed and filtered. For each sample, productive Simpson clonality was calculated by taking the square root of Simpson's diversity index across productive rearrangements. TCRdb took this table from immuneACCESS and kept in-frame rearrangements with V and J called. Such tables lack part of the clones; where checked against another copy, unresolved V genes explain under half of the gap, and the rest is unexplained. V, J and clone size are taken as reported in that table, and D and trimming were inferred from the DNA itself. The sample data list about 40,000 clones, and approximately 80% of these were observed just once. Of the sample, around 15% is held by the ten largest clones.

General conclusions and limits of the study: The quantity of clinical and demographic metadata differed by source and by participant and was supplied without curation.

The collaborating institutions used their own protocols to collect whole blood in K2EDTA tubes. For TCRbeta analysis, collaborators shipped samples as frozen whole blood, isolated PBMCs, or DNA extracted from either of those sample types. The TCR was taken from a man aged 50 or older with active or convalescent COVID-19. The sequencing input was peripheral blood. The chain is made from TRBV7-2 and TRBJ1-1; TRBD1 aligns with 10 central bases. The DNA sequence is given as TGTGCCAGCAGCCCTTCTAGACAGGGGGCGCCTGGCACTGAAGCTTTCTTT. This sequence encodes CASSPSRQGAPGTEAFF.